The entry that follows covers one TCR beta chain sequence. What it binds is not known. This sample was taken from a study of CD8+ T cells in alopecia areata. Regarding the study as a whole: Between patients, shared TCR sequences were less clear than in mice. This was possibly due in part to HLA diversity in the patient population.

Treatment denoted: oral pan-JAK inhibitor, 5-10 mg twice daily. Peripheral blood and lesional scalp punch biopsies came from alopecia areata patients. After isolation, RNA underwent reverse transcription to generate cDNA as the sequencing template. Repertoires were generated with immunoSEQ multiplex PCR, while TCRdb's copy carries only in-frame clones and drops some. The data show 10,000 to 15,000 clones, 55% to 80% seen once. The sequence was obtained from a human donor with alopecia areata. Sequencing was performed on skin, taken at week 4, from a patient treated with tofacitinib.

CDR3 nucleotide sequence: TGTGCTAGTGGTTTGGAACCTGGTCAGCCCCAGCATTTT. It codes for CASGLEPGQPQHF. The chain combines TRBV12-5 with TRBJ1-5; no definite D call. The germline V gene encodes CDR1 LGHNT and CDR2 FRNRAP. This CDR3 has 13 amino acids. V lost 1 base, J lost 6 bases, and 7 bases lay in between.